Following are 8 T cell receptor beta chains from one sample sequenced in a study of cytomegalovirus exposure and HLA in healthy donors. The PCR contained 60 Vbeta and 13 Jbeta primers. This table comes from immunoSEQ multiplex PCR, and its TCRdb copy is limited to in-frame clones, with some not included. Among 90,000 or so clones listed, over 60% were seen once. Sequenced sample: PBMCs. The receptors stem from a female donor in good health and CMV-seronegative.

This clone appeared a few times. The chain recombines TRBV28 with TRBJ2-5; perhaps TRBD2 as D (6 bases). CDR1 and CDR2 (germline): MDHEN, SYDVKM. V lost 2 bases and J 4 bases, leaving 8 bases between the germline ends. This CDR3 is 13 amino acids long. The CDR3: CASSLGGRETQYF. The CDR3 nucleotides read TGTGCCAGCAGTTTAGGAGGGCGAGAGACCCAGTACTTC.

The chain carries TRBV9 and TRBJ2-3; 9 bases match TRBD2. J lost 12 bases, V lost 0 bases, and 8 bases had no gene match. The CDR3 totals 14 residues. Germline V lookup: CDR1 SGDLS, CDR2 YYNGEE. CDR3 nucleotides: TGTGCCAGCAGCGTAGGAGATAGCGGGGGACATCAGTATTTT. Residues: CASSVGDSGGHQYF.

V usage is TRBV19 and J usage is TRBJ2-7; weak D call: TRBD1 (6 bases). Trimming took 6 bases from V and 6 from J, leaving 15 bases between them. Germline values: CDR1 LNHDA, CDR2 SQIVND (reference sequence). CDR3 size: 13 residues. CDR3 sequence reads: CASSQTQTGEQYF. The CDR3 nucleotides read TGTGCCAGTAGCCAGACCCAGACAGGCGAGCAGTACTTC.

The genes are TRBV21-1 and TRBJ2-3; TRBD1 reflects the table's D call only, with no check against the DNA. TRBV21-1 is designated a pseudogene. The CDR3 contains 16 residues. The CDR3 is CASRLGRTGVADTQYF. CDR3 DNA sequence: TGTGCCAGCAGATTGGGTCGGACAGGGGTGGCAGATACGCAGTATTTT.

In its sample, this clone was seen once. The chain employs TRBV5-4 and TRBJ1-2; D not resolved. Germline V gives CDR1 SGHNT, CDR2 YYREEE (reference sequence). The V and J ends lost 0 bases and 4 bases respectively, with 7 bases between them. The CDR3 has 13 residues. The CDR3 sequence: CASSLGESYGYTF. CDR3 coding DNA: TGTGCCAGCAGCTTGGGCGAAAGCTATGGCTACACCTTC.

This chain links TRBV10-3 with TRBJ2-3, with D maybe TRBD1 (6 bases). Per the germline V gene, CDR1 is ENHRY and CDR2 is SYGVKD. V was pared by 5 bases and J by 0 bases, with 9 bases between. This CDR3 contains 14 residues. The CDR3 is CAISWTESTDTQYF. The CDR3 DNA reads as TGTGCCATCAGTTGGACAGAGAGCACAGATACGCAGTATTTT.

The chain recombines TRBV5-4 with TRBJ1-2; 11 positions agree with TRBD1. The V segment lost 2 bases and the J segment 5 bases; nucleotides outside the gene matches: 8. This CDR3 has 16 amino acids. CDR1 is SGHNT, CDR2 YYREEE, per germline (reference sequence). CDR3 bases: TGTGCCAGCAGCTTCGGGACAGGGGGTTTGTTATATGGCTACACCTTC. It encodes CASSFGTGGLLYGYTF.

The rearrangement links TRBV27 to TRBJ1-1; 7 nucleotides align to TRBD1. V was clipped by 2 bases and J by 12 bases; unmatched bases: 9. This CDR3 is built from 13 residues. The germline gives CDR1 MNHEY, CDR2 SMNVEV (reference sequence). The CDR3 reads CASSLIGGGGSFF. As DNA, the CDR3 is TGTGCCAGCAGTTTAATAGGGGGCGGAGGATCTTTCTTT.